The TCR beta chain described here comes from a study of identical twins. TCRdb ran MiXCR on the 5' RACE reads and lists one entry per CDR3 protein. The sample includes about 890,000 distinct CDR3 sequences, 9% to 15% of them seen just once. This clonotype was observed many times. Its target is not known. Overall study findings and caveats: When twins shared out-of-frame alpha sequences, those sequences had excess low generation probability. Memory repertoires lacked the insertion deficit that abundant cord blood beta clonotypes showed.

This sample was also put to use in a study of yellow fever vaccine responses in identical twins. In that study: Reportedly, the T cell response mounted by twins to vaccine seemed partly convergent, partly personalized.

Specimen: PBMCs. The sequence was obtained from a woman aged 18 to 35 in good health.

CDR3 DNA sequence: TGCGCCAGCACGGAACAGGCCAACACCGGGGAGCTGTTTTTT. It is translated as CASTEQANTGELFF. The rearrangement links TRBV5-1 to TRBJ2-2; D possibly corresponds to TRBD1 (5 bases). CDR1 is SGHRS and CDR2 is YFSETQ in the germline V gene. The CDR3 spans 14 residues. V lost 6 bases to trimming and J lost 2 bases, with 11 bases between them.